This T cell receptor (beta chain) was captured by sequencing in a study of tumor-infiltrating lymphocytes in primary liver carcinoma. In the case of this clonotype: Its specificity is not known.

Starting material of about 0.45 ug total RNA yielded TCR beta cDNA via a constant-region primer. Construction of TCR beta libraries relied on three successive nested multiplex PCR rounds employing slightly modified ARM-PCR. The study ran its first two PCR rounds for nine to eleven cycles each, using TRBV1-TRBV30 forward primers and a C-beta reverse primer. TCRdb re-analysed the multiplex PCR reads in MiXCR, keeping a single row per CDR3 protein. The sample holds some 180,000 distinct CDR3 sequences; less than 65% are singletons and the top ten take around three quarters. CDR1 and CDR2 (germline): SGHVS, FQNEAQ. V lost 0 bases and J 5 bases, leaving 8 bases between the germline ends. The CDR3 is made up of 14 amino acids. Study outcomes and limitations: Tumors reached a significantly greater top-250-clone fraction than blood did (p = 0.039).

For blood RNA, unsorted whole blood served as the source, and germline DNA was extracted too. Input material: peripheral blood. This TCR derives from a man aged 40-55 years with primary liver carcinoma and hepatitis B virus infection. The rearrangement uses TRBV7-8 and TRBJ2-1, with D perhaps TRBD1 (6 bases). CDR3 DNA sequence: TGTGCCAGCAGCTTAGCGCGGACAGACAATGAGCAGTTCTTC. Encoded protein: CASSLARTDNEQFF.